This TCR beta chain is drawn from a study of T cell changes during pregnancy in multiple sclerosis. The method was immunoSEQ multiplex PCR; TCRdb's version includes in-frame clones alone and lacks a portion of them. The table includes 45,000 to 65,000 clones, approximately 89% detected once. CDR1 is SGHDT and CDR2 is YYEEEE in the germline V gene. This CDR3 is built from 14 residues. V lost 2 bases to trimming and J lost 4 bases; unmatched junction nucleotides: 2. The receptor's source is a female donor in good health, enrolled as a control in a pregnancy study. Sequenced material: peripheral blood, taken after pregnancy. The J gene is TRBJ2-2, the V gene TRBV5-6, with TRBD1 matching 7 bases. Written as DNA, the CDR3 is TGTGCCAGCAGCTTTCCAGGGGGCACCGGGGAGCTGTTTTTT. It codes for CASSFPGGTGELFF.